The 29 T cell receptor beta chains presented below share a single source sample, sequenced in a study of type 1 regulatory T cells. No cognate antigen is known for these TCRs. TCRdb analysed the reads with MiXCR anew, one entry per CDR3 protein. The sample has over 55,000 distinct CDR3 sequences, about 50% seen once. Sequenced sample: cultured non-Tr1 T cells, either the whole culture or a sorted T cell fraction (not recorded which). The receptors stem from a human donor in good health.

In its sample, this clonotype was seen once. The V and J genes are TRBV3-1 and TRBJ2-3; D unresolved. This CDR3 is built from 16 residues. V dropped 5 bases and J dropped 7 bases, with 22 bases sitting between them. Per germline, CDR1 LGHDT and CDR2 YNNKEL (reference sequence). The CDR3 protein is CASSSTFSPPVYTQYF. The CDR3 DNA reads TGTGCCAGCAGCAGTACATTTAGCCCTCCGGTATATACGCAGTATTTT.

This clonotype has more than one count but fewer than ten. The V call is TRBV29-1, the J call TRBJ2-1; D unresolved. V was shortened by 6 bases and J by 0 bases, with 9 bases between the two germline ends. CDR1 is SQVTM and CDR2 is ANQGSEA in the germline V gene. The CDR3 covers 13 residues. The CDR3 DNA follows: TGCAGCGTAGTGATGGGCTCCTACAATGAGCAGTTCTTC. The encoded protein is CSVVMGSYNEQFF.

CDR3 region: CASTPGQGAEAFF. The CDR3 DNA reads TGTGCCAGCACTCCGGGACAGGGGGCTGAAGCTTTCTTT. This rearrangement joins TRBV12-3 or TRBV12-4 to TRBJ1-1, with 11 bases fitting TRBD1. The CDR3 is made up of 13 amino acids. Unmatched junction bases numbered 4, after V lost 7 bases and J lost 6 bases.

Judged by abundance, this clonotype is medium-sized. This chain joins TRBV5-1 and TRBJ2-2, with D maybe TRBD1 (5 bases). The CDR3 covers 14 residues. Germline V gene sequence: CDR1 SGHRS, CDR2 YFSETQ. V was shortened by 1 base and J by 4 bases, with 8 bases between the two germline ends. The CDR3 region has the DNA TGCGCCAGCAGCTTGAAGGGGTCCACCGGGGAGCTGTTTTTT. Protein: CASSLKGSTGELFF.

The chain joins TRBV9 to TRBJ2-3; D is unclear. V gave up 1 base and J gave up 1 base, with 4 bases separating them. The CDR3 has 13 residues. Germline V lookup: CDR1 SGDLS, CDR2 YYNGEE. CDR3 region: CASSVLGTDTQYF. The CDR3 coding sequence is TGTGCCAGCAGCGTACTTGGCACAGATACGCAGTATTTT.

This clonotype is deemed medium-sized. This chain connects TRBV2 to TRBJ1-5; D unclear. The CDR3 totals 16 residues. Trimming pared 1 base from V and 4 bases from J, leaving 14 bases between. Germline values: CDR1 SNHLY, CDR2 FYNNEI. The CDR3 DNA follows: TGTGCCAGCAGTGAAGAATCTTGGCGTGCAAATCAGCCCCAGCATTTT. Its protein product is CASSEESWRANQPQHF.

The CDR3 spells CAWSATLGSRETQYF. DNA for the CDR3: TGTGCCTGGAGTGCGACCTTGGGGAGTCGGGAGACCCAGTACTTC. The chain links TRBV30 to TRBJ2-5; tentative D call: TRBD2 (5 bases). Per the germline V gene, CDR1 is GTSNPN and CDR2 is SVGIG (reference sequence). The V end was cut by 1 base, the J end by 5 bases, with 17 bases between. The CDR3 sequence is 15 residues long.

This chain connects TRBV9 to TRBJ2-1, with D possibly being TRBD1 (6 bases). CDR3 length: 14 residues. CDR1 SGDLS and CDR2 YYNGEE come from the germline V gene. The V and J ends lost 0 bases and 8 bases respectively, with 12 bases between them. Here the CDR3 DNA reads TGTGCCAGCAGCGTAGTGCTGGGGGCGGATGAGCAGTTCTTC. Residues: CASSVVLGADEQFF. The variable domain in full, with the rest retrieved from reference TRBV9 and TRBJ2-1, is DSGVTQTPKHLITATGQRVTLRCSPRSGDLSVYWYQQSLDQGLQFLIQYYNGEERAKGNILERFSAQQFPDLHSELNLSSLELGDSALYFCASSVVLGADEQFFGPGTRLTVL.

The chain has TRBV4-1 and TRBJ1-2; 11 positions agree with TRBD1. The CDR3 spans 17 residues. Germline values: CDR1 MGHRA, CDR2 YSYEKL. After removal of 2 bases from V and 4 bases from J, the junction contained 9 bases not matched to a gene. CDR3 nucleotides: TGCGCCAGCAGCCAACCGCCCGGGACAGGGGGACCCTATGGCTACACCTTC. Encoded protein: CASSQPPGTGGPYGYTF.

The V call is TRBV9, the J call TRBJ2-3; 8 nucleotides align to TRBD2. With V trimmed by 0 bases and J by 4 bases, 4 bases remained unmatched. This CDR3 has 15 residues. Germline assignment: CDR1 SGDLS and CDR2 YYNGEE. CDR3 in amino acids: CASSVGGGTSDTQYF. The CDR3 bases are TGTGCCAGCAGCGTAGGCGGGGGGACCTCAGATACGCAGTATTTT.

The chain links TRBV7-2 to TRBJ2-1, with D perhaps matching TRBD1 (6 bases). This CDR3 region has 12 residues. Per germline, CDR1 SGHTA and CDR2 FQGNSA. V was clipped by 5 bases and J by 10 bases, with 12 bases between them. The CDR3 region is CASSMDSWEQFF. The DNA for the CDR3 is TGTGCCAGCAGCATGGACAGCTGGGAGCAGTTCTTC.

This clonotype is a singleton in its sample. The J gene is TRBJ2-3, the V gene TRBV11-3; TRBD2 agrees at 10 bases. The CDR3 consists of 17 residues. Germline CDR1 reads SGHNT; CDR2 reads YENEEA. Trimming at V came to 2 bases and at J to 0 bases, leaving 5 bases not matched to a gene. CDR3 nucleotide sequence: TGTGCCAGCAGCTTACCCAGCGGGGGGGCTAGCACAGATACGCAGTATTTT. It translates to CASSLPSGGASTDTQYF.

This chain uses TRBV5-1 with TRBJ2-7, with TRBD1 identical over 7 bases. Trimming removed 2 bases from V and 6 bases from J; junction bases left unmatched: 8. This CDR3 has 14 amino acids. CDR1 is SGHRS, CDR2 YFSETQ, per germline. CDR3 DNA: TGCGCCAGCAGCTTAGGGGGCCGTCGAGGCGAGCAGTACTTC. Amino acid sequence: CASSLGGRRGEQYF.

The chain combines TRBV29-1 with TRBJ1-2; no firm D call. The CDR3 consists of 13 residues. Germline CDR1 reads SQVTM; CDR2 reads ANQGSEA. V was cut by 6 bases and J by 7 bases, with 18 bases left in between. The CDR3 reads CSVVNTPQGGYTF. CDR3 nucleotides: TGCAGCGTAGTGAATACCCCTCAAGGTGGCTACACCTTC. The full variable domain, its missing parts supplied by reference TRBV29-1 and TRBJ1-2, is SAVISQKPSRDICQRGTSLTIQCQVDSQVTMMFWYRQQPGQSLTLIATANQGSEATYESGFVIDKFPISRPNLTFSTLTVSNMSPEDSSIYLCSVVNTPQGGYTFGSGTRLTVV.

J is TRBJ2-1 and V is TRBV20-1; no reliable D call. V was pared by 4 bases and J by 6 bases, with 16 bases between. The CDR3 is 14 residues long. Germline V CDR1 and CDR2: DFQATT, SNEGSKA (reference sequence). Here the CDR3 DNA reads TGCAGTGCTACGAACTCAAACCCGCGCAATGAGCAGTTCTTC. Translation gives CSATNSNPRNEQFF.

This clonotype appeared a few times. This chain links TRBV29-1 with TRBJ1-5; D gene ambiguous. CDR3 length equals 12 residues. Trimming removed 6 bases at V and 12 bases at J, with 18 bases between. Germline assignment: CDR1 SQVTM and CDR2 ANQGSEA. The CDR3, as DNA: TGCAGCGTCCAACCTACAGAGGGAGTCCAGCATTTT. The encoded protein is CSVQPTEGVQHF.

The J gene is TRBJ1-5, the V gene TRBV6-2 or TRBV6-3; D is perhaps TRBD1 (5 bases). V lost 6 bases and J 0 bases, leaving 9 bases between the germline ends. The V gene's germline CDR1 is MNHEY and CDR2 SVGEGT. The CDR3 consists of 14 residues. CDR3 coding DNA: TGTGCCAGCAGACCGGGGGGTAGCAATCAGCCCCAGCATTTT. Amino acids: CASRPGGSNQPQHF.

The V and J genes are TRBV6-1 and TRBJ1-2; 7 nucleotides agree with TRBD1. This CDR3 comprises 13 residues. Germline V gene sequence: CDR1 MNHNS, CDR2 SASEGT. J was trimmed by 6 bases and V by 8 bases; bases with no gene match: 9. As DNA, the CDR3 is TGTGCCAGCCCGGGACAGAATGTGGATGGCTACACCTTC. As protein: CASPGQNVDGYTF.

This chain joins TRBV5-6 and TRBJ1-2; a possible D gene is TRBD1 (6 bases). The V gene lost 10 bases and the J gene lost 8 bases, with 18 bases spanning the gap. The CDR3 consists of 12 residues. Looked up from germline, CDR1 is SGHDT and CDR2 is YYEEEE. The CDR3 spells CAASNGGGGYTF. The CDR3 coding sequence is TGTGCCGCCTCAAATGGCGGGGGCGGCTACACCTTC.

This clonotype occurred a few times. Here the CDR3 reads CASSWTGDSNQPQHF. CDR3 nucleotides: TGCGCCAGCAGTTGGACAGGGGACTCCAATCAGCCCCAGCATTTT. J is TRBJ1-5 and V is TRBV5-1, with 9 bases lining up with TRBD1. V trimming: 5 bases; J trimming: 3 bases; junction bases outside the gene matches: 6. From germline, CDR1 is SGHRS and CDR2 YFSETQ. This CDR3 is 15 amino acids long.

The chain is built from TRBV12-3 or TRBV12-4 and TRBJ2-1, with D uncertain. V was cut by 1 base and J by 5 bases, with 6 bases left in between. The CDR3 spans 13 residues. The DNA for the CDR3 is TGTGCCAGCAGTTTAGGTCTCCACAATGAGCAGTTCTTC. This sequence encodes CASSLGLHNEQFF.

This chain joins TRBV12-3 or TRBV12-4 and TRBJ1-3, with D unclear. Trimming took 6 bases from V and 4 from J, leaving 10 bases between them. CDR3 length: 13 amino acids. The CDR3 region is CASSPSGGNTIYF. The CDR3 nucleotides read TGTGCCAGCAGCCCCTCTGGAGGAAACACCATATATTTT.

The chain has TRBV20-1 and TRBJ2-1; 11 bases are a match to TRBD2. V shed 5 bases, J shed 8 bases, and the junction held 5 bases outside the gene matches. Looked up from germline, CDR1 is DFQATT and CDR2 is SNEGSKA (reference sequence). This CDR3 contains 13 residues. The CDR3 sequence is CSAWTSGLYEQFF. The CDR3 DNA follows: TGCAGTGCTTGGACTAGCGGGCTCTATGAGCAGTTCTTC.

The chain is built from TRBV2 and TRBJ2-5; D unclear. This CDR3 spans 14 amino acids. The germline V gene encodes CDR1 SNHLY and CDR2 FYNNEI. V was cut by 6 bases and J by 1 base, with 12 bases left in between. The CDR3 sequence: CASRGPSPQETQYF. The CDR3 region has the DNA TGTGCCAGCAGAGGTCCTTCGCCCCAAGAGACCCAGTACTTC.

This chain links TRBV6-2 or TRBV6-3 with TRBJ2-5; D could derive from TRBD1 or TRBD2 (5 bases each). The length of the CDR3 is 14 residues. CDR1 and CDR2 (germline): MNHEY, SVGEGT. V lost 5 bases and J lost 7, with 17 bases in between. This CDR3 is CASSTPRGDWTQYF. The CDR3 DNA is TGTGCCAGCAGTACCCCCCGGGGCGATTGGACCCAGTACTTC.

This sequence joins TRBV4-3 and TRBJ2-1; 10 positions match TRBD2. The length of the CDR3 is 15 residues. The V gene end was trimmed by 4 bases and the J gene end by 9 bases; junction bases not matched to a gene: 9. Germline V gene data show CDR1 as LGHNA and CDR2 as YSLEER. The CDR3 DNA follows: TGCGCCAGCAGCCTACTAGCGGGGAGGGGAGGTGAGCAGTTCTTC. Translated, it gives CASSLLAGRGGEQFF.

The gene calls are TRBV7-2 and TRBJ2-5; TRBD1 is a possible D gene (7 bases). CDR1 SGHTA and CDR2 FQGNSA come from the germline V gene. The CDR3 runs 13 residues. Between the trimmed V and J ends, which lost 3 bases and 5 bases, there was a span of 10 bases. The chain's CDR3 is CASSFQGGETQYF. The CDR3 DNA sequence: TGTGCCAGCAGCTTCCAGGGGGGCGAGACCCAGTACTTC.

The V gene is TRBV28, the J gene TRBJ2-1; 9 positions match TRBD1. Losses at the gene ends were 9 bases for V and 7 bases for J; bases not matched to a gene: 16. CDR1 is MDHEN, CDR2 SYDVKM, per germline. The CDR3 has 16 amino acids. CDR3 nucleotide sequence: TGTGCCAGTTTCCGGTTCCCGGGACAGGGATTGAATGAGCAGTTCTTC. Translating it yields CASFRFPGQGLNEQFF.

This clonotype was seen a few times. The chain links TRBV7-2 to TRBJ2-5, with no clear D. CDR3 length: 15 amino acids. Germline CDR1 is SGHTA and CDR2 is FQGNSA. V gave up 1 base and J gave up 3 bases, with 12 bases separating them. Here the CDR3 reads CASSLGGRAEETQYF. CDR3 DNA: TGTGCCAGCAGCTTAGGAGGAAGGGCGGAAGAGACCCAGTACTTC.